The text below deals with one T cell receptor beta chain. No antigen is known for it. This entry belongs to a study of cytomegalovirus exposure and HLA in healthy donors. The study's findings and limits: When the data were analyzed later, several of the most significant clusters appeared to be linked to common viral pathogens. Within an earlier analysis, most TCR beta V segments proved productive either about 87% or about 30% of the time.

In the PCR, 60 Vbeta and 13 Jbeta primers were used. The repertoire was sequenced with immunoSEQ multiplex PCR; TCRdb's copy has only in-frame clones and lacks some. The table counts about 150,000 clones; approximately 1.5% lies in the top ten. These donors counted as nominally healthy when sampled, but unrecorded immune exposures were likely. The CDR3 consists of 14 residues. This chain joins TRBV21-1 and TRBJ2-2; no check of the table's D call, TRBD2, against the DNA was made. TRBV21-1 is a documented pseudogene. Specimen: PBMCs. The receptor's source is a woman aged 50 to 65 in good health and CMV-seronegative. The DNA of the CDR3 is TGTGCCAGCAGCGAAGTCGGGGTACCCGGGGAGCTGTTTTTT. Protein: CASSEVGVPGELFF.